What follows are 8 T cell receptor beta chains derived from one specimen sequenced in a study of T cell changes during pregnancy in multiple sclerosis (dated by TCRdb to the late 2010s). Receptor libraries were prepared by the immunoSEQ multiplex PCR assay. Not all clones reach the TCRdb copy of this immuneACCESS table, which keeps in-frame sequences only. Checked studies attribute under half of the gap to unresolved V genes and leave the rest unexplained. This sample comprises more than 50,000 clones, around 90% of them detected only once. The ten top clones hold 3.3% of the sample. The source material was peripheral blood, sampled in the first trimester of pregnancy. The receptor source for this set is a female donor in good health, enrolled as a control in a pregnancy study.

This chain connects TRBV18 to TRBJ2-7; 14 nucleotides match TRBD2. The CDR3 covers 16 residues. The germline CDR1 and CDR2 sequences are KGHSH and LQKENI. V dropped 3 bases and J dropped 3; count of bases not matched to a gene: 4. CDR3 sequence: CASSPSGTSGSYEQYF. The CDR3 nucleotides are TGTGCCAGCTCACCGTCCGGGACTAGCGGGAGCTACGAGCAGTACTTC.

This clone appeared once. This chain uses TRBV19 with TRBJ2-4, with D perhaps matching TRBD2 (5 bases). Trimming removed 2 bases at V and 6 bases at J, with 14 bases between. Germline V gives CDR1 LNHDA, CDR2 SQIVND (reference sequence). This CDR3 is built from 15 residues. The CDR3 protein is CASSIRRSWGNIQYF. The CDR3 region has the DNA TGTGCCAGTAGTATAAGGAGGAGTTGGGGAAACATTCAGTACTTC.

J is TRBJ2-5 and V is TRBV10-2, with D possibly matching TRBD1 (6 bases). This CDR3 comprises 16 residues. Germline V gene lookup returns CDR1 WSHSY and CDR2 SAAADI. Trimming removed 5 bases at V and 0 bases at J, with 16 bases between. CDR3 DNA sequence: TGCGCCAGCAGTCCGGTTGGGGGCGGCAACCAAGAGACCCAGTACTTC. This translates into CASSPVGGGNQETQYF.

This clone was detected a few times. The chain uses TRBV4-2 and TRBJ2-2, with 10 bases matching TRBD2. Germline CDR1 and CDR2: LGHNA and YNFKEQ. J lost 4 bases, V lost 0 bases, and 8 bases had no gene match. CDR3 size: 18 residues. DNA for the CDR3: TGTGCCAGCAGCCAAGAACTCCCACTAGCGGGGTCCACCGGGGAGCTGTTTTTT. Residues: CASSQELPLAGSTGELFF.

This clone has more than one count but fewer than ten. The chain links TRBV7-2 to TRBJ1-6; D remains unclear. The length of the CDR3 is 16 residues. Germline loops: CDR1 SGHTA, CDR2 FQGNSA. The V gene lost 1 base and the J gene lost 6 bases, with 13 bases spanning the gap. The CDR3 sequence: CASSLENRRLNSPLHF. CDR3 DNA: TGTGCCAGCAGCTTAGAGAATCGCAGGCTTAATTCACCCCTCCACTTT.

This rearrangement joins TRBV7-6 to TRBJ2-7, with 7 bases fitting TRBD2. This CDR3 contains 13 residues. CDR1 is SGHVS and CDR2 is FNYEAQ in the germline V gene. The junction had 6 bases not matched to a gene; V was cut back by 4 bases and J by 6 bases. CDR3 sequence (DNA): TGTGCCAGCAGCTCGAAGGGCGGGGGCGAGCAGTACTTC. Amino acid sequence: CASSSKGGGEQYF.

V is TRBV11-1 and J is TRBJ1-4, with 7 bases matching TRBD1. V dropped 6 bases and J dropped 5; count of bases not matched to a gene: 12. Germline V gene data show CDR1 as SGHAT and CDR2 as FQDESV (reference sequence). The CDR3 consists of 16 residues. CDR3 nucleotides: TGTGCCAGCAGTTCCGGCTCGGGGACAGCGAATGAAAAACTGTTTTTT. Encoded protein: CASSSGSGTANEKLFF.

The chain combines TRBV27 with TRBJ2-7; 8 bases are a match to TRBD2. In germline, CDR1 is MNHEY, CDR2 SMNVEV (reference sequence). Losses at the gene ends were 4 bases for V and 7 bases for J; bases not matched to a gene: 6. This CDR3 is 13 amino acids long. Here the CDR3 DNA reads TGTGCCAGCAGTTGGCGGGGGGCTTTGGAGCAGTACTTC. Protein: CASSWRGALEQYF.